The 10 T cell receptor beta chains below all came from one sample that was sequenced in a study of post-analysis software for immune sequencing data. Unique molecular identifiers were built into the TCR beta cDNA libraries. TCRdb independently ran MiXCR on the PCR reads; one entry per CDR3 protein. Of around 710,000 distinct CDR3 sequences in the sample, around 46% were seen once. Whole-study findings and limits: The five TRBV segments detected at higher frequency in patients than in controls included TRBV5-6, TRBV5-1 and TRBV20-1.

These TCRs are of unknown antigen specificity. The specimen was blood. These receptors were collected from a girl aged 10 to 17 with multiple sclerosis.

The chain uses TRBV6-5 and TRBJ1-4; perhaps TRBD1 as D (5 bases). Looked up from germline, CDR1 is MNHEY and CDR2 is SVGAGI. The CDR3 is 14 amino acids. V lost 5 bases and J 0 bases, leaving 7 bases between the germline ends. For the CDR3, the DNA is TGTGCCAGCAGTCGGGACCCAACTAATGAAAAACTGTTTTTT. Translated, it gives CASSRDPTNEKLFF.

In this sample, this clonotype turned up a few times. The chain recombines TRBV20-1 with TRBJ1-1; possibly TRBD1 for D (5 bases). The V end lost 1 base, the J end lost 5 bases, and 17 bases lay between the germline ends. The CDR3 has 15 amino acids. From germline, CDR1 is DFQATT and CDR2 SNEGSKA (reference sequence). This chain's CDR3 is CSARGRGGRGTEAFF. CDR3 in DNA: TGCAGTGCTAGAGGGCGGGGGGGAAGAGGAACTGAAGCTTTCTTT.

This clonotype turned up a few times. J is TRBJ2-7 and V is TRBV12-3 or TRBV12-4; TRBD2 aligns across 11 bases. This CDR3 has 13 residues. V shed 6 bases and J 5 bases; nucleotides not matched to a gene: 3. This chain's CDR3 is CASSTSGSHEQYF. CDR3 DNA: TGTGCCAGCAGCACTAGCGGGAGCCACGAGCAGTACTTC.

The CDR3 DNA sequence: TGTGCCACCCACGGAGCTGTATACTCTAGCACAGATACGCAGTATTTT. Amino acid sequence: CATHGAVYSSTDTQYF. The V and J genes are TRBV28 and TRBJ2-3; D is ambiguous. V lost 10 bases, J lost 0 bases, and 20 bases lay in between. Germline CDR1 and CDR2: MDHEN and SYDVKM. The CDR3 consists of 16 residues.

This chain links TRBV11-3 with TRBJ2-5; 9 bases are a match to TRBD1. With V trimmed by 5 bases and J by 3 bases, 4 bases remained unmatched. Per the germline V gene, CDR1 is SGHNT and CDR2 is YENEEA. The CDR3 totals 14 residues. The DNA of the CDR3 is TGTGCCAGCAGCCCCCGGACAGGGGAAGAGACCCAGTACTTC. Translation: CASSPRTGEETQYF.

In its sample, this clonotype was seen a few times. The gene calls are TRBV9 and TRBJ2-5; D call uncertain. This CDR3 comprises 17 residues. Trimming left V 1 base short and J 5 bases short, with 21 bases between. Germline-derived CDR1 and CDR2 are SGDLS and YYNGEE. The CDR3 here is CASSVSPGPPLRETQYF. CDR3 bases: TGTGCCAGCAGCGTATCCCCCGGACCGCCCCTACGGGAGACCCAGTACTTC.

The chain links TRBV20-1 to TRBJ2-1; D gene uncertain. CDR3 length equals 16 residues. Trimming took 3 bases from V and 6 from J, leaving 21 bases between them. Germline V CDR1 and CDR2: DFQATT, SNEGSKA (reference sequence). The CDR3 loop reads CSARGIPMPNSNEQFF. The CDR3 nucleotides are TGCAGTGCTAGGGGTATCCCCATGCCCAATTCCAATGAGCAGTTCTTC.

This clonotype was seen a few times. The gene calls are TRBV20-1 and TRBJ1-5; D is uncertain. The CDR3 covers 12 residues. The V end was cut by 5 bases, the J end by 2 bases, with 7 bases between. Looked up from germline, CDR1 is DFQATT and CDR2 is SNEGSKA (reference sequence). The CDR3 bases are TGCAGTGCTCCCCAGGGCAATCAGCCCCAGCATTTT. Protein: CSAPQGNQPQHF.

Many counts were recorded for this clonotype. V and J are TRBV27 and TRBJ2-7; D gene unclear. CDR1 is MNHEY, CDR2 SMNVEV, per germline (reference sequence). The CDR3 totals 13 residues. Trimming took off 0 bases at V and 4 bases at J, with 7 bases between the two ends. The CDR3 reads CASSLSSRYEQYF. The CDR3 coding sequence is TGTGCCAGCAGTTTATCCAGTAGGTACGAGCAGTACTTC.

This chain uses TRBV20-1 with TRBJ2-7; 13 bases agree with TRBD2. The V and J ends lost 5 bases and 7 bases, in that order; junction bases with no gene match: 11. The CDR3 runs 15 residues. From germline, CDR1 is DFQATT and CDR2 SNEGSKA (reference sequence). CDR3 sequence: CSAPRTSGSLGEQYF. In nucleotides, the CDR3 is TGCAGTGCTCCTCGGACTAGCGGGAGTCTCGGGGAGCAGTACTTC.